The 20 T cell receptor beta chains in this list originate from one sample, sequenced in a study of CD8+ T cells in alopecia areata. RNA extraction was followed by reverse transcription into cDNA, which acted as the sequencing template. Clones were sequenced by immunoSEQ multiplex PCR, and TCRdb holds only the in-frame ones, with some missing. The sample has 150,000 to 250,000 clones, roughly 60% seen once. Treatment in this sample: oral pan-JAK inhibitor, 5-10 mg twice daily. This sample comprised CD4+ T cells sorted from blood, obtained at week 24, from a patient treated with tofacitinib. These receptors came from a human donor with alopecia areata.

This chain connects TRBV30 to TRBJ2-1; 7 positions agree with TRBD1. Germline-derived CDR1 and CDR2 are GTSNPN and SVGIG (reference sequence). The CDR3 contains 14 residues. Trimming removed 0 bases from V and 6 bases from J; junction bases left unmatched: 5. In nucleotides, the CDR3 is TGTGCCTGGAGTGTGAAAAGGGACAGCAATGAGCAGTTCTTC. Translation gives CAWSVKRDSNEQFF.

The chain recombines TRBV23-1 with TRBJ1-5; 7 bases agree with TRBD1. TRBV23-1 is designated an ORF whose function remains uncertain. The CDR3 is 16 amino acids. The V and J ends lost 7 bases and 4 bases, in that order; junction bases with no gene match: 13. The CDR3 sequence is CASTSWKDRENQPQHF. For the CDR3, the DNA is TGCGCCAGCACCTCATGGAAAGACAGGGAAAATCAGCCCCAGCATTTT.

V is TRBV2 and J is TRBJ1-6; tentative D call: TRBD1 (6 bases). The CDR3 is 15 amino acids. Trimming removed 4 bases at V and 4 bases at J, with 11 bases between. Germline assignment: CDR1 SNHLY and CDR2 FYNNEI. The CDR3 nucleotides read TGTGCCAGCAGTGCCGCAGGGGCGTATAATTCACCCCTCCACTTT. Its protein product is CASSAAGAYNSPLHF. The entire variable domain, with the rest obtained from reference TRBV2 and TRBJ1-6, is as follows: EPEVTQTPSHQVTQMGQEVILRCVPISNHLYFYWYRQILGQKVEFLVSFYNNEISEKSEIFDDQFSVERPDGSNFTLKIRSTKLEDSAMYFCASSAAGAYNSPLHFGNGTRLTVT.

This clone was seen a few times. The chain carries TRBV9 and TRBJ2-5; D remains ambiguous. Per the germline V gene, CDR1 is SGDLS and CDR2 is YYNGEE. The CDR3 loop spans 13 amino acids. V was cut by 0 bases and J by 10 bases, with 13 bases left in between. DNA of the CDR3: TGTGCCAGCAGCGTAGCTGGCTTGGCAGACCAGTACTTC. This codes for CASSVAGLADQYF.

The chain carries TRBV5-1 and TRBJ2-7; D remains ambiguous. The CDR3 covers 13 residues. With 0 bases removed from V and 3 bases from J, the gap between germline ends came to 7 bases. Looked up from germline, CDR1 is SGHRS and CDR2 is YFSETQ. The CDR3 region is CASSLDPGYEQYF. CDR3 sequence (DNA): TGCGCCAGCAGCTTGGATCCCGGCTACGAGCAGTACTTC.

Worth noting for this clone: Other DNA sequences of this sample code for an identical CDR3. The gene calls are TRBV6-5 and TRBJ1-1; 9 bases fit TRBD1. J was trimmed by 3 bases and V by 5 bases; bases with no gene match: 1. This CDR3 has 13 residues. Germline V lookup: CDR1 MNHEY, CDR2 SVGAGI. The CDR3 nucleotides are TGTGCCAGCAGTCGACAGGGGGACACTGAAGCTTTCTTT. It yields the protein CASSRQGDTEAFF.

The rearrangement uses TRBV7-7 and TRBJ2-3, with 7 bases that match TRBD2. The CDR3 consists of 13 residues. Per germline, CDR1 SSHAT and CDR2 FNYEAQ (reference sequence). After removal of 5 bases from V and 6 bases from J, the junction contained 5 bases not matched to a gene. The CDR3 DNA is TGTGCCAGCAGCCCAGGGAGGGACGATACGCAGTATTTT. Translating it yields CASSPGRDDTQYF.

The CDR3 spells CSMRQGARDTEAFF. The CDR3 nucleotides are TGCAGCATGCGACAGGGGGCGAGGGACACTGAAGCTTTCTTT. This rearrangement joins TRBV29-1 to TRBJ1-1; 10 bases align to TRBD1. Germline V gene sequence: CDR1 SQVTM, CDR2 ANQGSEA. CDR3 size: 14 residues. The junction had 9 bases not matched to a gene; V was cut back by 8 bases and J by 3 bases.

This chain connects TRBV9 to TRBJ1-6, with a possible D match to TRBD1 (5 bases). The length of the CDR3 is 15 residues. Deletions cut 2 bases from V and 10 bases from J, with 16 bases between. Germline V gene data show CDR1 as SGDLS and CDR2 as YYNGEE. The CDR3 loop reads CASSVTVGRGSPLHF. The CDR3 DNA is TGTGCCAGCAGCGTTACTGTCGGTAGGGGATCACCCCTCCACTTT.

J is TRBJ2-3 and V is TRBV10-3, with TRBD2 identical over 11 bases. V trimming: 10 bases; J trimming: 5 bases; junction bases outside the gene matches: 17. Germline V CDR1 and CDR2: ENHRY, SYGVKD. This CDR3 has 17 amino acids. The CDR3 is CATQPTSGVPGEDTQYF. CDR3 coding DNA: TGTGCCACCCAGCCGACTAGCGGGGTACCGGGGGAAGATACGCAGTATTTT.

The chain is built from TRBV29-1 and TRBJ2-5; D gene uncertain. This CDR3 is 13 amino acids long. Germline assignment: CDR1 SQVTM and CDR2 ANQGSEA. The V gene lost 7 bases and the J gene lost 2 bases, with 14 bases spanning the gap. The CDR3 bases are TGCAGCGCACTGGCCCGGAGTCAAGAGACCCAGTACTTC. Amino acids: CSALARSQETQYF.

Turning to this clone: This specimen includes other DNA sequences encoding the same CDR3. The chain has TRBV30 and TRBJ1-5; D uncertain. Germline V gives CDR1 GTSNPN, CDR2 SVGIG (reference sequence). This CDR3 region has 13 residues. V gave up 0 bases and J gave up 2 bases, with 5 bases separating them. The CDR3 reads CAWSVRGNQPQHF. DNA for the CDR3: TGTGCCTGGAGTGTTCGGGGCAATCAGCCCCAGCATTTT.

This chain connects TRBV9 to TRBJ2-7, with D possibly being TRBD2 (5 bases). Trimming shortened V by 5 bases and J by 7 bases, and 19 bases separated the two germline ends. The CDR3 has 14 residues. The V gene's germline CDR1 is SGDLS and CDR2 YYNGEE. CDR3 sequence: CASSPTRGLTEQYF. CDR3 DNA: TGTGCCAGCAGTCCGACCCGGGGTCTGACGGAGCAGTACTTC.

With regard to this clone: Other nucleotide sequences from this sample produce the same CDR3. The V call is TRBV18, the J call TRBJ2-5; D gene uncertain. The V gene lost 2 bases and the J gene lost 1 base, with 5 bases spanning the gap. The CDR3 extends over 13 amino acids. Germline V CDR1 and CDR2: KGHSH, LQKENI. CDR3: CASSPGSQETQYF. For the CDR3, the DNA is TGTGCCAGCTCACCAGGCAGCCAAGAGACCCAGTACTTC.

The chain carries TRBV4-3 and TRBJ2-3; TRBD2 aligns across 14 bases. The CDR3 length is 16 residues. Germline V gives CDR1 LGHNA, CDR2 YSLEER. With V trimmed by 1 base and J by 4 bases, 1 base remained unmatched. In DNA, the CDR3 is TGCGCCAGCAGCCAAGGGACTAGCGGGAGGCCAGATACGCAGTATTTT. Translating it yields CASSQGTSGRPDTQYF.

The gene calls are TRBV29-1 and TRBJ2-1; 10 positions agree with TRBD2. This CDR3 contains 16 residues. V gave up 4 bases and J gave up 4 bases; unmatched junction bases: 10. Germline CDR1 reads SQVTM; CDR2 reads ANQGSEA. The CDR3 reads CSVAPTTSGTYNEQFF. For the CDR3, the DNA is TGCAGCGTTGCCCCTACCACTAGCGGGACGTACAATGAGCAGTTCTTC.

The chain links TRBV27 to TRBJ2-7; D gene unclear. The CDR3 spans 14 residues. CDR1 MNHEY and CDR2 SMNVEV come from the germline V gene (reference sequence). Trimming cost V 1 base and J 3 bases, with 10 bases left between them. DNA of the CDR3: TGTGCCAGCAGTTTATTTGGCGCTCGCTACGAGCAGTACTTC. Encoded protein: CASSLFGARYEQYF.

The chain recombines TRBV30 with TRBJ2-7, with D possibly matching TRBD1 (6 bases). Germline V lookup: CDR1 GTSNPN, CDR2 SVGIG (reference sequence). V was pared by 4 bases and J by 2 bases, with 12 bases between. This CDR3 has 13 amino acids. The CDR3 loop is CAWKTGTTYEQYF. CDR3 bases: TGTGCCTGGAAGACCGGGACAACCTACGAGCAGTACTTC. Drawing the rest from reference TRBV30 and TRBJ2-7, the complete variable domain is SQTIHQWPATLVQPVGSPLSLECTVEGTSNPNLYWYRQAAGRGLQLLFYSVGIGQISSEVPQNLSASRPQDRQFILSSKKLLLSDSGFYLCAWKTGTTYEQYFGPGTRLTVT.

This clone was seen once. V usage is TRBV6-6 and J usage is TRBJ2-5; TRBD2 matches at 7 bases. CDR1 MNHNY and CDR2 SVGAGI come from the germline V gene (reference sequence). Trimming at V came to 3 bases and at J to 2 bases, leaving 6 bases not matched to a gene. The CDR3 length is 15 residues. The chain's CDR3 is CASSYGGDLQETQYF. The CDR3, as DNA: TGTGCCAGCAGTTATGGGGGGGACTTACAAGAGACCCAGTACTTC.

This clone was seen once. Here the CDR3 reads CASSTGQLQETQYF. CDR3 DNA: TGTGCCAGCAGCACGGGACAGCTCCAAGAGACCCAGTACTTC. The chain combines TRBV5-4 with TRBJ2-5; 7 nucleotides agree with TRBD1. V gave up 4 bases and J gave up 1 base; unmatched junction bases: 4. The CDR3 has 14 amino acids. Per germline, CDR1 SGHNT and CDR2 YYREEE (reference sequence).